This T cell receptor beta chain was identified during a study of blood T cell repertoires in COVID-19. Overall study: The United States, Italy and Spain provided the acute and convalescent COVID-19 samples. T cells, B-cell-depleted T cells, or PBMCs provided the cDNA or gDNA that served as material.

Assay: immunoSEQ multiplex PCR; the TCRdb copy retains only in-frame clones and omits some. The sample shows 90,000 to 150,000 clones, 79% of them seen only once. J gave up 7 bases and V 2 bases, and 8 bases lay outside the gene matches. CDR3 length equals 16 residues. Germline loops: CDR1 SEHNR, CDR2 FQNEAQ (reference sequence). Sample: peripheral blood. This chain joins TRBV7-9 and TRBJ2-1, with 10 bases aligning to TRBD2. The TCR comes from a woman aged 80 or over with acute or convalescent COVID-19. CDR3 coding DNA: TGTGCCAGCAGCTTATTGAGCGGGGGGGCCTTGAATGAGCAGTTCTTC. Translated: CASSLLSGGALNEQFF. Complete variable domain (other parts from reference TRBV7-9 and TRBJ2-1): DTGVSQNPRHKITKRGQNVTFRCDPISEHNRLYWYRQTLGQGPEFLTYFQNEAQLEKSRLLSDRFSAERPKGSFSTLEIQRTEQGDSAMYLCASSLLSGGALNEQFFGPGTRLTVL.